These 23 T cell receptor beta chains were all obtained from the same sample, sequenced in a study of regulatory T cells in long-lasting Graves disease. To make TCR beta libraries, researchers used iRepertoire HTBI primers and Arm-PCR of CDR3 regions. TCRdb called the multiplex PCR reads again in MiXCR, with one record for every CDR3 protein. Here the sample spans about 290,000 distinct CDR3 sequences, more than 20% being singletons. Time point in this sample: persistent/refractory GD, antithyroid drugs over 5 years with positive TRAb. The TCR library was made from RNA that had been extracted from PBMCs in TRIzol. This material consisted of peripheral blood mononuclear cells (PBMCs), taken when the disease was refractory, from a patient treated with antithyroid drugs. The source is a female donor with Graves disease.

The rearrangement joins TRBV19 to TRBJ1-1; a weak D match, TRBD1 (6 bases). V was shortened by 3 bases and J by 11 bases, with 19 bases between the two germline ends. The CDR3 sequence is 14 residues long. Germline-derived CDR1 and CDR2 are LNHDA and SQIVND (reference sequence). The CDR3 loop is CASSITLSGQVAFF. The CDR3, as DNA: TGTGCCAGTAGTATTACCCTTTCGGGACAAGTGGCTTTCTTT. Supplemented by reference TRBV19 and TRBJ1-1, the full variable domain reads DGGITQSPKYLFRKEGQNVTLSCEQNLNHDAMYWYRQDPGQGLRLIYYSQIVNDFQKGDIAEGYSVSREKKESFPLTVTSAQKNPTAFYLCASSITLSGQVAFFGQGTRLTVV.

This clonotype was seen only a few times. V is TRBV20-1 and J is TRBJ2-2; 10 bases line up with TRBD2. Trimming at V came to 6 bases and at J to 3 bases, leaving 4 bases not matched to a gene. The CDR3 has 14 residues. Germline assignment: CDR1 DFQATT and CDR2 SNEGSKA (reference sequence). In nucleotides, the CDR3 is TGCAGTGCCAGCCTAGCGGGGGACACCGGGGAGCTGTTTTTT. Its translation is CSASLAGDTGELFF.

CDR3 loop: CASSRQDYTGELFF. The DNA of the CDR3 is TGTGCCAGCAGCCGACAGGATTACACCGGGGAGCTGTTTTTT. This chain joins TRBV12-3 or TRBV12-4 and TRBJ2-2; a weak D match, TRBD1 (6 bases). Trimming took 6 bases from V and 3 from J, leaving 11 bases between them. This CDR3 region has 14 residues.

This clonotype showed up many times. The chain carries TRBV7-2 and TRBJ1-4; TRBD1 matches 7 bases. CDR3 length equals 18 residues. Trimming cost V 5 bases and J 0 bases; bases outside gene matches: 12. CDR1 is SGHTA, CDR2 FQGNSA, per germline. CDR3 in amino acids: CASSASFTGAATNEKLFF. CDR3 nucleotide sequence: TGTGCCAGCAGCGCGTCATTTACAGGGGCAGCAACTAATGAAAAACTGTTTTTT.

This clonotype was seen at least ten times. The chain uses TRBV7-3 and TRBJ2-2, with 10 bases identical to TRBD2. V was pared by 4 bases and J by 5 bases, with 7 bases of the junction left unmatched. This CDR3 is built from 16 residues. The germline V gene has CDR1 SGHTA and CDR2 FQGTGA. The CDR3 region is CASSSLAGVSTGELFF. CDR3 in DNA: TGTGCCAGCAGCTCGCTAGCGGGAGTGTCGACCGGGGAGCTGTTTTTT.

The chain joins TRBV12-3 or TRBV12-4 to TRBJ2-4; TRBD2 might be the D (6 bases). CDR3 length equals 15 residues. V was pared by 2 bases and J by 5 bases, with 13 bases between. The CDR3 sequence is CASSLSLWGENIQYF. CDR3 bases: TGTGCCAGCAGTTTATCTCTATGGGGGGAAAACATTCAGTACTTC.

This clonotype was observed a handful of times. This chain joins TRBV7-9 and TRBJ2-7; D is perhaps TRBD1 (6 bases). V was pared by 2 bases and J by 7 bases, with 12 bases between. This CDR3 has 13 amino acids. Germline V gene sequence: CDR1 SEHNR, CDR2 FQNEAQ (reference sequence). For the CDR3, the DNA is TGTGCCAGCAGCTTATTACAGGGTGGAGAGCAGTACTTC. Its protein product is CASSLLQGGEQYF.

This clonotype was observed at least ten times. The chain recombines TRBV10-3 with TRBJ1-1, with D unresolved. The CDR3 loop spans 11 amino acids. Between the trimmed V and J ends, which lost 2 bases and 8 bases, there was a span of 6 bases. Germline values: CDR1 ENHRY, CDR2 SYGVKD. The CDR3 sequence: CAISEGGEAFF. CDR3 coding DNA: TGTGCCATCAGTGAGGGCGGGGAAGCTTTCTTT.

There are many counts of this clonotype. The chain links TRBV7-2 to TRBJ1-5, with no clear D. The CDR3 covers 13 residues. The V end was cut by 0 bases, the J end by 5 bases, with 5 bases between. The germline CDR1 and CDR2 sequences are SGHTA and FQGNSA. The CDR3 coding sequence is TGTGCCAGCAGCTTAGCCCGAGATCAGCCCCAGCATTTT. Protein sequence: CASSLARDQPQHF.

The chain carries TRBV12-3 or TRBV12-4 and TRBJ2-5; D not certain. This CDR3 spans 14 amino acids. With 2 bases removed from V and 4 bases from J, the gap between germline ends came to 11 bases. CDR3 DNA: TGTGCCAGCAGTTTATCAGGATTGGGAGAGACCCAGTACTTC. Amino acid sequence: CASSLSGLGETQYF.

This clonotype was recorded at least ten times. The V and J genes are TRBV7-2 and TRBJ2-7; possible D gene TRBD1, 6 bases. With 1 base removed from V and 3 bases from J, the gap between germline ends came to 10 bases. The germline CDR1 and CDR2 sequences are SGHTA and FQGNSA. The CDR3 is made up of 14 amino acids. Here the CDR3 reads CASSLGGTYYEQYF. DNA for the CDR3: TGTGCCAGCAGCTTAGGAGGGACATACTACGAGCAGTACTTC.

V usage is TRBV29-1 and J usage is TRBJ2-7; 11 positions agree with TRBD2. Germline loops: CDR1 SQVTM, CDR2 ANQGSEA. V lost 6 bases, J lost 5 bases, and 6 bases stayed unmatched. The CDR3 length is 13 residues. The CDR3 loop is CSVLLAGVHEQYF. For the CDR3, the DNA is TGCAGCGTCTTACTAGCGGGAGTACACGAGCAGTACTTC.

The chain couples TRBV6-1 to TRBJ1-5, with a tentative D call TRBD1 (6 bases). Germline V CDR1 and CDR2: MNHNS, SASEGT. Deletions cut 6 bases from V and 1 base from J, with 13 bases between. CDR3 size: 15 residues. Here the CDR3 reads CASRAGQISNQPQHF. CDR3 bases: TGTGCCAGCAGGGCCGGACAGATAAGCAATCAGCCCCAGCATTTT.

This clonotype was observed a handful of times. V usage is TRBV9 and J usage is TRBJ2-7; D may be TRBD2 (5 bases). Germline CDR1 reads SGDLS; CDR2 reads YYNGEE. The V gene lost 2 bases and the J gene lost 4 bases, with 13 bases spanning the gap. There are 14 residues in the CDR3. The CDR3 is CASSVGDLTYEQYF. The CDR3 DNA is TGTGCCAGCAGCGTGGGAGACCTGACTTACGAGCAGTACTTC.

This clonotype was seen just once. This sequence may be a read error, since a much larger clone differs from it by one base. V usage is TRBV28 and J usage is TRBJ2-7; perhaps TRBD2 as D (6 bases). CDR1 and CDR2 from the germline V gene are MDHEN and SYDVKM. The CDR3 sequence is 13 residues long. Between the trimmed V and J ends, which lost 8 bases and 2 bases, there was a span of 13 bases. This chain's CDR3 is CASRGDGTYEQYF. CDR3 nucleotides: TGTGCCAGCCGCGGGGACGGAACCTACGAGCAGTACTTC.

The chain employs TRBV7-3 and TRBJ1-1; no reliable D call. The CDR3 totals 14 residues. Trimming took 7 bases from V and 5 from J, leaving 17 bases between them. The V gene's germline CDR1 is SGHTA and CDR2 FQGTGA. CDR3 protein: CASNPVIGGTEAFF. The CDR3 DNA sequence: TGTGCCAGCAACCCCGTGATCGGAGGGACTGAAGCTTTCTTT.

This chain uses TRBV9 with TRBJ1-2; no firm D call. CDR3 size: 14 residues. The germline V gene has CDR1 SGDLS and CDR2 YYNGEE. V lost 4 bases and J lost 6, with 16 bases in between. This CDR3 is CASSYSSGIDGYTF. CDR3 DNA sequence: TGTGCCAGCAGCTATTCAAGTGGGATCGATGGCTACACCTTC.

In DNA, the CDR3 is TGTGCCAGCAGCCAAGGAGGGACAGGGTTCTCACCCCTCCACTTT. Residues: CASSQGGTGFSPLHF. The chain uses TRBV3-1 and TRBJ1-6, with TRBD1 matching 9 bases. This CDR3 is 15 amino acids long. Germline V gene lookup returns CDR1 LGHDT and CDR2 YNNKEL (reference sequence). Unmatched junction bases numbered 5, after V lost 1 base and J lost 10 bases.

Many counts were recorded for this clonotype. This rearrangement joins TRBV7-8 to TRBJ2-5; no definite D call. Germline CDR1 is SGHVS and CDR2 is FQNEAQ. Trimming shortened V by 2 bases and J by 0 bases, and 4 bases separated the two germline ends. The length of the CDR3 is 13 residues. Here the CDR3 reads CASSLSYQETQYF. The CDR3 DNA is TGTGCCAGCAGCTTATCCTACCAAGAGACCCAGTACTTC. Together with reference TRBV7-8 and TRBJ2-5, the CDR3 gives the full variable domain: GAGVSQSPRYKVAKRGQDVALRCDPISGHVSLFWYQQALGQGPEFLTYFQNEAQLDKSGLPSDRFFAERPEGSVSTLKIQRTQQEDSAVYLCASSLSYQETQYFGPGTRLLVL.

The rearrangement joins TRBV6-1 to TRBJ1-5; TRBD1 might be the D (5 bases). The CDR3 is 13 residues long. Germline lookup yields CDR1 MNHNS and CDR2 SASEGT. Deletions cut 6 bases from V and 7 bases from J, with 13 bases between. DNA of the CDR3: TGTGCCAGCAGGGGCAAGGGGTGGCAGCCCCAGCATTTT. It specifies CASRGKGWQPQHF.

This clonotype was observed a handful of times. One end of the junction is discordant with germline, which a read error may explain. V usage is TRBV6-2 or TRBV6-3 and J usage is TRBJ2-7; 8 bases fit TRBD1. Germline V lookup: CDR1 MNHEY, CDR2 SVGEGT. The CDR3 length is 15 residues. The CDR3 nucleotides read TGTGCCAGCAGTTACCGGCCAGGGGGCATCTACGGGCAGTACTTC. Residues: CASSYRPGGIYGQYF.

This clonotype was observed many times. The gene calls are TRBV11-2 and TRBJ2-5, with TRBD2 identical over 15 bases. Germline loops: CDR1 SGHAT, CDR2 FQNNGV. The CDR3 extends over 17 amino acids. V shed 5 bases, J shed 5 bases, and the junction held 9 bases outside the gene matches. DNA for the CDR3: TGTGCCAGCAGCCCCGGACTAGCGGGAGGGTCGCGTGAGACCCAGTACTTC. Protein product: CASSPGLAGGSRETQYF. Filled out from reference TRBV11-2 and TRBJ2-5, the complete variable domain reads EAGVAQSPRYKIIEKRQSVAFWCNPISGHATLYWYQQILGQGPKLLIQFQNNGVVDDSQLPKDRFSAERLKGVDSTLKIQPAKLEDSAVYLCASSPGLAGGSRETQYFGPGTRLLVL.

The rearrangement joins TRBV27 to TRBJ2-2, with 11 bases aligning to TRBD2. The CDR3 consists of 18 residues. Unmatched junction bases numbered 7, after V lost 4 bases and J lost 0 bases. Germline CDR1 MNHEY, CDR2 SMNVEV (reference sequence). CDR3 region: CASSSTGTSGTNTGELFF. The CDR3 DNA sequence: TGTGCCAGCAGTTCAACCGGGACTAGCGGAACGAACACCGGGGAGCTGTTTTTT.